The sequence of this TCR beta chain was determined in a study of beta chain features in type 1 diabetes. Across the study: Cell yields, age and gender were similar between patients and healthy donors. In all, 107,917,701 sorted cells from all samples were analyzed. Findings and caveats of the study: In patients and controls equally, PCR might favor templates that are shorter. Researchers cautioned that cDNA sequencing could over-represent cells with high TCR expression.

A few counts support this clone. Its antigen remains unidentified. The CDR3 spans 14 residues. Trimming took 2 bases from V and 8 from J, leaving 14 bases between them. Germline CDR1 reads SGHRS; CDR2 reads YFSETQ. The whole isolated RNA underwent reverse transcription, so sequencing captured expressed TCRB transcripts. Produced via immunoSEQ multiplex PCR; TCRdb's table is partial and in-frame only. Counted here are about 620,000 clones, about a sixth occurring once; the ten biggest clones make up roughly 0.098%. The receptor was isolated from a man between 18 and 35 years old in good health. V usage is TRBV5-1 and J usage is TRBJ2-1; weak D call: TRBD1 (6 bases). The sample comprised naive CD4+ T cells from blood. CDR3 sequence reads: CASSLGDTGDEQFF. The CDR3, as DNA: TGCGCCAGCAGCTTAGGGGACACAGGCGATGAGCAGTTCTTC.